Following are 30 T cell receptor beta chains from one sample sequenced in a study of blood T cell repertoires in COVID-19. Only in-frame clones appear in the TCRdb table, and some are missing; sequencing was by immunoSEQ multiplex PCR. The sample has 150,000 to 200,000 clones, roughly 87% seen once. The source material was peripheral blood. These TCRs come from a woman between 50 and 59 years old with acute or convalescent COVID-19.

The V and J genes are TRBV3-1 (or the pseudogene TRBV3-2) and TRBJ2-3; 10 bases agree with TRBD2. Unmatched junction bases numbered 4, after V lost 4 bases and J lost 6 bases. Germline values: CDR1 LGHDT, CDR2 YNNKEL (reference sequence). The CDR3 is made up of 14 amino acids. The chain's CDR3 is CASSPGSGRDTQYF. As DNA, the CDR3 is TGTGCCAGCAGCCCAGGTAGCGGGAGGGATACGCAGTATTTT.

The rearrangement joins TRBV29-1 to TRBJ2-2, with a weak D call TRBD1 (6 bases). The CDR3 has 14 residues. The V end lost 4 bases, the J end lost 5 bases, and 14 bases lay between the germline ends. Germline CDR1 and CDR2: SQVTM and ANQGSEA. The CDR3 reads CSVVRDTKTGELFF. As DNA, the CDR3 is TGCAGCGTTGTCCGGGACACCAAAACCGGGGAGCTGTTTTTT.

J is TRBJ1-2 and V is TRBV5-4; D is perhaps TRBD1 (6 bases). The CDR3 covers 13 residues. Germline CDR1 and CDR2: SGHNT and YYREEE (reference sequence). Trimming left V 2 bases short and J 8 bases short, with 13 bases between. The CDR3 protein is CASSLRGFMGYTF. The CDR3 DNA is TGTGCCAGCAGCTTAAGGGGGTTTATGGGCTACACCTTC. Full variable domain (rest looked up from reference TRBV5-4 and TRBJ1-2): ETGVTQSPTHLIKTRGQQVTLRCSSQSGHNTVSWYQQALGQGPQFIFQYYREEENGRGNFPPRFSGLQFPNYSSELNVNALELDDSALYLCASSLRGFMGYTFGSGTRLTVV.

The CDR3 is CASSVLQGDGYTF. As DNA, the CDR3 is TGTGCCAGCAGCGTATTACAGGGGGATGGCTACACCTTC. This sequence joins TRBV9 and TRBJ1-2; 8 bases fit TRBD1. CDR1 SGDLS and CDR2 YYNGEE come from the germline V gene. The CDR3 is 13 residues long. V dropped 1 base and J dropped 6; count of bases not matched to a gene: 2.

This chain uses TRBV14 with TRBJ1-3, with D possibly TRBD1 on 6 matching bases. V shed 0 bases and J shed 7 bases, with 16 bases lying between them. This CDR3 is 16 amino acids long. The germline CDR1 and CDR2 sequences are SGHDN and FVKESK. In nucleotides, the CDR3 is TGTGCCAGCAGCCAAGATCCAGGGGTTTATAGGAACACCATATATTTT. Its translation: CASSQDPGVYRNTIYF.

Only a few counts were recorded for this clone. V is TRBV7-9 and J is TRBJ2-2; TRBD2 matches at 13 bases. The CDR3 loop spans 17 amino acids. Germline V gene data show CDR1 as SEHNR and CDR2 as FQNEAQ (reference sequence). Losses at the gene ends were 1 base for V and 6 bases for J; bases not matched to a gene: 5. CDR3 sequence reads: CASSLGRLAGGPGELFF. The CDR3 DNA reads TGTGCCAGCAGCTTAGGACGACTAGCGGGAGGTCCCGGGGAGCTGTTTTTT.

In DNA form, the CDR3 reads TGTGCCACCAGTAACTCCTATGGCTACACCTTC. Amino acids: CATSNSYGYTF. The chain couples TRBV24-1 to TRBJ1-2; D is unclear. The CDR3 loop spans 11 amino acids. Germline lookup yields CDR1 KGHDR and CDR2 SFDVKD. Trimming took off 6 bases at V and 4 bases at J, with 5 bases between the two ends.

This clone was detected once. The chain joins TRBV2 to TRBJ1-4, with 7 bases that match TRBD1. CDR3 length equals 15 residues. The V and J ends lost 3 bases and 7 bases, in that order; junction bases with no gene match: 8. Germline V CDR1 and CDR2: SNHLY, FYNNEI. This CDR3 reads CASSDFEGAGEKLFF. The CDR3 DNA sequence: TGTGCCAGCAGTGACTTTGAGGGGGCGGGTGAAAAACTGTTTTTT. Supplemented by reference TRBV2 and TRBJ1-4, the full variable domain reads EPEVTQTPSHQVTQMGQEVILRCVPISNHLYFYWYRQILGQKVEFLVSFYNNEISEKSEIFDDQFSVERPDGSNFTLKIRSTKLEDSAMYFCASSDFEGAGEKLFFGSGTQLSVL.

This clone turned up a few times. This chain links TRBV6-1 with TRBJ2-1; 7 bases align to TRBD1. Germline CDR1 is MNHNS and CDR2 is SASEGT. With V trimmed by 2 bases and J by 4 bases, 8 bases remained unmatched. This CDR3 spans 16 amino acids. CDR3: CASSEPYRTGYNEQFF. The DNA for the CDR3 is TGTGCCAGCAGTGAACCCTATCGGACAGGTTACAATGAGCAGTTCTTC.

This clone was counted once. V is TRBV19 and J is TRBJ1-1; 7 bases map to TRBD1. In germline, CDR1 is LNHDA, CDR2 SQIVND (reference sequence). The V gene end was trimmed by 5 bases and the J gene end by 1 base; junction bases not matched to a gene: 7. The CDR3 loop spans 15 amino acids. CDR3 coding DNA: TGTGCCAGTAGTCGACAGGGTGAAAAGAACACTGAAGCTTTCTTT. Translation: CASSRQGEKNTEAFF.

The genes are TRBV24-1 and TRBJ1-4; no clear D gene. The CDR3 loop spans 15 amino acids. V gave up 0 bases and J gave up 8 bases, with 12 bases separating them. CDR1 KGHDR and CDR2 SFDVKD come from the germline V gene. This CDR3 reads CATSDLQRIGEKLFF. The CDR3, as DNA: TGTGCCACCAGTGATTTGCAGAGGATTGGAGAAAAACTGTTTTTT.

This rearrangement joins TRBV11-2 to TRBJ2-2, with 9 positions matching TRBD1. The ends lost 1 base at V and 7 bases at J; junction bases unmatched: 13. The CDR3 spans 18 residues. In germline, CDR1 is SGHAT, CDR2 FQNNGV. In nucleotides, the CDR3 is TGTGCCAGCAGCTTAGTCGGCCCAGCGGACAGGGGAGACGGGGAGCTGTTTTTT. Residues: CASSLVGPADRGDGELFF.

The V and J genes are TRBV12-3 or TRBV12-4 and TRBJ1-4, with TRBD1 matching 9 bases. Trimming at V came to 7 bases and at J to 8 bases, leaving 5 bases not matched to a gene. The CDR3 length is 13 residues. The chain's CDR3 is CASNPTGGEKLFF. The CDR3 DNA sequence: TGTGCCAGCAACCCCACAGGGGGCGAAAAACTGTTTTTT.

This chain uses TRBV28 with TRBJ2-3; 8 nucleotides match TRBD2. This CDR3 has 15 residues. CDR1 and CDR2 from the germline V gene are MDHEN and SYDVKM. The J segment lost 5 bases and the V segment lost 4 bases, leaving 8 bases of the junction unmatched. The chain's CDR3 is CASSYGGGSGDTQYF. DNA for the CDR3: TGTGCCAGCAGTTACGGGGGGGGATCCGGAGATACGCAGTATTTT.

This clone was counted only a few times. This sequence joins TRBV11-2 and TRBJ2-3; 7 bases fit TRBD2. Germline CDR1 is SGHAT and CDR2 is FQNNGV. V lost 1 base, J lost 4 bases, and 2 bases stayed unmatched. The CDR3 is made up of 14 amino acids. CDR3 residues: CASSLAGRADTQYF. The CDR3 DNA sequence: TGTGCCAGCAGCTTAGCAGGGAGGGCAGATACGCAGTATTTT.

This clone was picked up a small number of times. CDR3 nucleotides: TGCGCCAGCAGTAGCGGGAGGGCCTCGGGCACAGATACGCAGTATTTT. Translated, it gives CASSSGRASGTDTQYF. The V gene is TRBV10-1, the J gene TRBJ2-3; the match to TRBD2 covers 10 bases. J gave up 1 base and V 5 bases, and 6 bases lay outside the gene matches. This CDR3 is built from 16 residues. Looked up from germline, CDR1 is WNHNN and CDR2 is SYGVQD (reference sequence).

This chain links TRBV10-3 with TRBJ2-7; D is possibly TRBD2 (5 bases). This CDR3 contains 15 residues. Germline CDR1 reads ENHRY; CDR2 reads SYGVKD. Trimming shortened V by 4 bases and J by 3 bases, and 16 bases separated the two germline ends. CDR3 sequence reads: CAISAGESGVYEQYF. For the CDR3, the DNA is TGTGCCATCAGTGCCGGGGAAAGTGGGGTCTACGAGCAGTACTTC.

V usage is TRBV6-5 and J usage is TRBJ2-2; tentatively, D is TRBD1 (6 bases). This CDR3 is 15 amino acids long. V shed 5 bases and J shed 7 bases, with 17 bases lying between them. CDR1 is MNHEY, CDR2 SVGAGI, per germline. The CDR3 region has the DNA TGTGCCAGCAGTATGCTCCGGGACACCATCGGGGAGCTGTTTTTT. Translated: CASSMLRDTIGELFF.

V usage is TRBV30 and J usage is TRBJ2-7, with 13 bases that match TRBD2. Looked up from germline, CDR1 is GTSNPN and CDR2 is SVGIG (reference sequence). Trimming removed 7 bases from V and 0 bases from J; junction bases left unmatched: 3. The CDR3 length is 14 residues. CDR3 in DNA: TGTGCCTTTCGACTAGCGGGAGGCTCCTACGAGCAGTACTTC. Amino acid sequence: CAFRLAGGSYEQYF.

The chain carries TRBV5-4 and TRBJ1-2; D is possibly TRBD1 (5 bases). Germline CDR1 and CDR2: SGHNT and YYREEE (reference sequence). The CDR3 totals 14 residues. V was shortened by 0 bases and J by 7 bases, with 13 bases between the two germline ends. DNA of the CDR3: TGTGCCAGCAGCTTGGACAGGAATTACGGTGGCTACACCTTC. The encoded protein is CASSLDRNYGGYTF.

The genes are TRBV7-9 and TRBJ1-6; the D gene is possibly TRBD1 (6 bases). This CDR3 is built from 15 residues. V gave up 5 bases and J gave up 10 bases, with 18 bases separating them. Germline V gene sequence: CDR1 SEHNR, CDR2 FQNEAQ (reference sequence). Here the CDR3 reads CASSPGHQPGSPLHF. CDR3 nucleotides: TGTGCCAGCAGCCCGGGACACCAGCCGGGATCACCCCTCCACTTT.

As to this clone: Other DNA sequences of this sample code for an identical CDR3. V usage is TRBV7-8 and J usage is TRBJ2-5, with D unresolved. Trimming pared 5 bases from V and 5 bases from J, leaving 6 bases between. CDR1 SGHVS and CDR2 FQNEAQ come from the germline V gene. CDR3 length equals 11 residues. This CDR3 reads CASSPRETQYF. The CDR3 coding sequence is TGTGCCAGCAGCCCCCGGGAGACCCAGTACTTC. Supplemented by reference TRBV7-8 and TRBJ2-5, the full variable domain reads GAGVSQSPRYKVAKRGQDVALRCDPISGHVSLFWYQQALGQGPEFLTYFQNEAQLDKSGLPSDRFFAERPEGSVSTLKIQRTQQEDSAVYLCASSPRETQYFGPGTRLLVL.

The chain is built from TRBV24-1 and TRBJ1-2, with 8 bases lining up with TRBD1. CDR3 size: 15 residues. The junction had 8 bases not matched to a gene; V was cut back by 5 bases and J by 4 bases. Germline V gene sequence: CDR1 KGHDR, CDR2 SFDVKD. In nucleotides, the CDR3 is TGTGCCACCAGTGCCACTGACAGGGGCATCTATGGCTACACCTTC. Protein sequence: CATSATDRGIYGYTF.

The chain uses TRBV10-3 and TRBJ1-1; perhaps TRBD1 as D (5 bases). V was pared by 2 bases and J by 5 bases, with 12 bases between. The CDR3 has 14 residues. Germline CDR1 ENHRY, CDR2 SYGVKD. The CDR3 loop reads CAISEGAGGTEAFF. CDR3 nucleotide sequence: TGTGCCATCAGTGAGGGGGCCGGGGGGACTGAAGCTTTCTTT.

This clone has just a few counts. The chain carries TRBV4-1 and TRBJ1-1, with 10 bases that match TRBD1. Germline lookup yields CDR1 MGHRA and CDR2 YSYEKL. The J segment lost 2 bases and the V segment lost 1 base, leaving 7 bases of the junction unmatched. The CDR3 spans 17 residues. The CDR3 reads CASSQAFGDRGNTEAFF. In DNA form, the CDR3 reads TGCGCCAGCAGCCAAGCCTTCGGGGACAGGGGAAACACTGAAGCTTTCTTT.

The CDR3 nucleotides read TGTGCCAGCAGGAGACAGGGGGGAGGAGGCTACACCTTC. This gives the protein CASRRQGGGGYTF. This rearrangement joins TRBV9 to TRBJ1-2; TRBD1 matches at 9 bases. Trimming took 5 bases from V and 8 from J; bases not matched to a gene: 7. CDR1 and CDR2 (germline): SGDLS, YYNGEE. The CDR3 sequence is 13 residues long.

V usage is TRBV23-1 and J usage is TRBJ2-7, with 7 bases identical to TRBD1. TRBV23-1 falls under the ORF class, with uncertain function. J was trimmed by 2 bases and V by 3 bases; bases with no gene match: 7. The CDR3 covers 15 residues. The DNA of the CDR3 is TGCGCCAGCAGTCACCCCGGACAGGCGGCCTACGAGCAGTACTTC. Protein: CASSHPGQAAYEQYF.

The V gene is TRBV24-1, the J gene TRBJ1-2; D not certain. V lost 7 bases and J 6 bases, leaving 17 bases between the germline ends. Germline values: CDR1 KGHDR, CDR2 SFDVKD. This CDR3 spans 14 amino acids. As DNA, the CDR3 is TGTGCCACCAGGGCAGGTGATTTCTGGCATGGCTACACCTTC. Translation gives CATRAGDFWHGYTF.

V and J are TRBV10-3 and TRBJ2-7, with 8 nucleotides matching TRBD2. Germline CDR1 is ENHRY and CDR2 is SYGVKD. CDR3 length: 15 residues. Trimming cost V 4 bases and J 0 bases; bases outside gene matches: 5. The CDR3 region is CAISGLATSSYEQYF. The CDR3 nucleotides are TGTGCCATCAGTGGACTAGCGACCTCCTCCTACGAGCAGTACTTC.

J is TRBJ1-5 and V is TRBV7-2, with D perhaps matching TRBD1 (6 bases). The ends were cut back, 1 base at V and 3 bases at J, with 16 bases in the middle. Germline assignment: CDR1 SGHTA and CDR2 FQGNSA. The CDR3 loop spans 17 amino acids. The CDR3: CASSLVGTQGYNQPQHF. The CDR3 DNA sequence: TGTGCCAGCAGCTTAGTAGGAACACAGGGATACAATCAGCCCCAGCATTTT.